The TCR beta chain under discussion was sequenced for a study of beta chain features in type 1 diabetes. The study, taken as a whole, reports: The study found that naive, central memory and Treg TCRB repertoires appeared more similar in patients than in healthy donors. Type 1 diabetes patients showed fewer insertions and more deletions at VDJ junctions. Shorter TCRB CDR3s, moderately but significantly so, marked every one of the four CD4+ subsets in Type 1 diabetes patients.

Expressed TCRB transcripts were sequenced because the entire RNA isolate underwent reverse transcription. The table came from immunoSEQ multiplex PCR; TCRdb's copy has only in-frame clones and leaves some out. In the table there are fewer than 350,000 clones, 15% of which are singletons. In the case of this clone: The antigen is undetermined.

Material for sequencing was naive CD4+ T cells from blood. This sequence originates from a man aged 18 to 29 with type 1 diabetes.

CDR3 amino acids: CASKLGRTEAFF. The CDR3 bases are TGTGCCAGCAAACTAGGGCGCACTGAAGCTTTCTTT. The chain carries TRBV7-8 and TRBJ1-1, with D uncertain. The CDR3 length is 12 residues. The germline V gene has CDR1 SGHVS and CDR2 FQNEAQ. The V end lost 7 bases, the J end lost 4 bases, and 10 bases lay between the germline ends. Together with reference TRBV7-8 and TRBJ1-1, the CDR3 gives the full variable domain: GAGVSQSPRYKVAKRGQDVALRCDPISGHVSLFWYQQALGQGPEFLTYFQNEAQLDKSGLPSDRFFAERPEGSVSTLKIQRTQQEDSAVYLCASKLGRTEAFFGQGTRLTVV.